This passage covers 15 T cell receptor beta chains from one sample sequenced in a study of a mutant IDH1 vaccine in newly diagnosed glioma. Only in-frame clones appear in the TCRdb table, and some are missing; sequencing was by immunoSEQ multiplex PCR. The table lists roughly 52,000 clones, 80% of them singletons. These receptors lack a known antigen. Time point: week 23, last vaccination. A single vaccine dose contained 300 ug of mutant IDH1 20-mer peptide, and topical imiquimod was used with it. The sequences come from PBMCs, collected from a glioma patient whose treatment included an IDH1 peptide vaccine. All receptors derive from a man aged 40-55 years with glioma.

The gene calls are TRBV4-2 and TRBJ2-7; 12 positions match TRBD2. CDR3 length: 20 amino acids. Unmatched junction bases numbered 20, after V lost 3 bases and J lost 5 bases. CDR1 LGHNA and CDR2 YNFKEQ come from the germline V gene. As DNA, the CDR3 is TGTGCCAGCAGCCAGCTCTATACCGCTAGCGGGGGGGGCAGCGGTGACGAGCAGTACTTC. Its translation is CASSQLYTASGGGSGDEQYF.

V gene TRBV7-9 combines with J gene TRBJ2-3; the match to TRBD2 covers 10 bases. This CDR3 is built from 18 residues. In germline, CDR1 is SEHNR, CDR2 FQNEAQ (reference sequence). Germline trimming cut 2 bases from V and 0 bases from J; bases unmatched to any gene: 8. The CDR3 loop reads CASSLTSGGGPSTDTQYF. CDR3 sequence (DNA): TGTGCCAGCAGCTTAACCAGCGGGGGGGGCCCTAGCACAGATACGCAGTATTTT.

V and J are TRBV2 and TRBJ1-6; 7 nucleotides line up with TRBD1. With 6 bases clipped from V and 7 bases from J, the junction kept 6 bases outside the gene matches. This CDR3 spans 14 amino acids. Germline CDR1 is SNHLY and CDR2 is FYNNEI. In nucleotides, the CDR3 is TGTGCCAGCAGAGCCGGGACAGCAAATTCACCCCTCCACTTT. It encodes CASRAGTANSPLHF.

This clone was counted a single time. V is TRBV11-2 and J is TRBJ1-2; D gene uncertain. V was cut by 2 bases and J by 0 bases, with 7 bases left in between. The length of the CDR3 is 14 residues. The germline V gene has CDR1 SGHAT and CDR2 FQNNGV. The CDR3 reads CASSLPVANYGYTF. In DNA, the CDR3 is TGTGCCAGCAGCTTACCAGTCGCTAACTATGGCTACACCTTC.

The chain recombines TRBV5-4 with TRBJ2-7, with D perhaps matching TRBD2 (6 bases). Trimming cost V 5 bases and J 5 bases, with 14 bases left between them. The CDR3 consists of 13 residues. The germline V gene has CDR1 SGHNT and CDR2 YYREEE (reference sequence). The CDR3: CASSYGTSHEQYF. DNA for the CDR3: TGTGCCAGCAGTTATGGGACTTCCCACGAGCAGTACTTC.

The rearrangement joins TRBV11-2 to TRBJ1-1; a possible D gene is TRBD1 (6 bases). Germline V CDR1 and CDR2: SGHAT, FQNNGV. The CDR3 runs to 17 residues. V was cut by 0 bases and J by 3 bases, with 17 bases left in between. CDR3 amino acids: CASSLESQDSWDTEAFF. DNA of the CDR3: TGTGCCAGCAGCTTAGAATCCCAGGACAGCTGGGACACTGAAGCTTTCTTT.

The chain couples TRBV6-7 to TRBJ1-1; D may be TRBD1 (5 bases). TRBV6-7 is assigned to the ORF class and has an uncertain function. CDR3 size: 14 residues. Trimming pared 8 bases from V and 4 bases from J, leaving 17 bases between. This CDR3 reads CASGGWGESTEAFF. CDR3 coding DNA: TGTGCCAGCGGAGGGTGGGGGGAGAGCACTGAAGCTTTCTTT.

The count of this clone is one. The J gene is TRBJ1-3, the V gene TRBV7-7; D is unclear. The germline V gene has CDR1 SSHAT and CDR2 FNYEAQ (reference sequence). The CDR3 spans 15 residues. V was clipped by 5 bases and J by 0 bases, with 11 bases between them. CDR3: CASSPDLSSGNTIYF. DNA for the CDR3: TGTGCCAGCAGCCCGGACTTGAGCTCTGGAAACACCATATATTTT.

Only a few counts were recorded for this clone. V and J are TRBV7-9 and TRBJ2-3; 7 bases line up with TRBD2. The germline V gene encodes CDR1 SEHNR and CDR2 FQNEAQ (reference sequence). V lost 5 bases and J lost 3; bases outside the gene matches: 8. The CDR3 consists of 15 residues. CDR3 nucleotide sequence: TGTGCCAGCAGCACGAGAGGGGAGGGGACAGATACGCAGTATTTT. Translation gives CASSTRGEGTDTQYF.

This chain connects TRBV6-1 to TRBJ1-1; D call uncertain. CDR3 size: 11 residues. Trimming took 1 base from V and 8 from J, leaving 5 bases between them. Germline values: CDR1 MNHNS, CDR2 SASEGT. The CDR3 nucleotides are TGTGCCAGCAGTGAAGTCGGCGAAGCTTTCTTT. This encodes CASSEVGEAFF.

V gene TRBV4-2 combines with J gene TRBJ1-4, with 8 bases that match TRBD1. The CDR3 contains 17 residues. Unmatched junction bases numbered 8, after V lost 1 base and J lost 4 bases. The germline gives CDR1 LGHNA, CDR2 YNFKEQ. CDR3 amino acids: CASSQGQQGGGNEKLFF. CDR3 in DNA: TGTGCCAGCAGCCAAGGTCAACAGGGGGGGGGTAATGAAAAACTGTTTTTT.

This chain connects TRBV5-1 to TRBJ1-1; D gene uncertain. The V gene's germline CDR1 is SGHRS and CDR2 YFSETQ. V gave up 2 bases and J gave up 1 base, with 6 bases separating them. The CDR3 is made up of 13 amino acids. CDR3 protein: CASSLMGNTEAFF. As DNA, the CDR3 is TGCGCCAGCAGCTTAATGGGGAACACTGAAGCTTTCTTT. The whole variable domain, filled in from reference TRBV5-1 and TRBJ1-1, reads KAGVTQTPRYLIKTRGQQVTLSCSPISGHRSVSWYQQTPGQGLQFLFEYFSETQRNKGNFPGRFSGRQFSNSRSEMNVSTLELGDSALYLCASSLMGNTEAFFGQGTRLTVV.

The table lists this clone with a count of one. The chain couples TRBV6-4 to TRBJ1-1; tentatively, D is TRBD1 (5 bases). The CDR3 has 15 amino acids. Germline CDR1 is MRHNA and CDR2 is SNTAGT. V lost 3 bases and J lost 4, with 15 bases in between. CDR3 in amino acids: CASSELGGGRTEAFF. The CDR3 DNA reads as TGTGCCAGCAGTGAATTGGGGGGGGGACGCACTGAAGCTTTCTTT.

This chain's CDR3 is CASSVGSGEYEQYF. The DNA for the CDR3 is TGTGCCAGCAGCGTAGGGAGCGGGGAGTACGAGCAGTACTTC. The rearrangement links TRBV9 to TRBJ2-7; 7 bases map to TRBD2. V trimming: 0 bases; J trimming: 4 bases; junction bases outside the gene matches: 4. This CDR3 is 14 amino acids long. CDR1 SGDLS and CDR2 YYNGEE come from the germline V gene.

DNA for the CDR3: TGTGCCAGCAGCGCGACGGGAGAGGGTTCACCCCTCCACTTT. Translation: CASSATGEGSPLHF. The chain combines TRBV9 with TRBJ1-6; D is unclear. Germline assignment: CDR1 SGDLS and CDR2 YYNGEE. V was cut by 3 bases and J by 9 bases, with 13 bases left in between. CDR3 size: 14 residues.